The clone carrying this T cell receptor beta chain has ten or more counts. Its antigen is not identified. CDR1 and CDR2 (germline): KGHDR, SFDVKD. This CDR3 spans 15 amino acids. Trimming removed 2 bases from V and 4 bases from J, with 13 bases in between. These data are taken from a study of T cells after yellow fever vaccination. Broader study findings: High-abundance clonotypes from the bulk population could contaminate FACS-sorted repertoires.

For TCR, cDNA came from 5'RACE template switching, which added a universal primer site and UMIs. TCRdb re-called the 5' RACE reads through MiXCR, storing one row per CDR3 protein. This sample has 150,000 or so distinct CDR3 sequences, with under 7.5% found just once. The material sequenced was CD4+ T cells sorted from PBMCs, taken more than 4 days after the first yellow fever vaccination. The receptor comes from a man in his late teens or twenties who received the YFV17D yellow fever vaccine. This chain uses TRBV24-1 with TRBJ1-1; the D is unclear. In DNA, the CDR3 is TGTGCCACCAGTGATTATCCAGGAAGGAGCACTGAAGCTTTCTTT. Translation gives CATSDYPGRSTEAFF.